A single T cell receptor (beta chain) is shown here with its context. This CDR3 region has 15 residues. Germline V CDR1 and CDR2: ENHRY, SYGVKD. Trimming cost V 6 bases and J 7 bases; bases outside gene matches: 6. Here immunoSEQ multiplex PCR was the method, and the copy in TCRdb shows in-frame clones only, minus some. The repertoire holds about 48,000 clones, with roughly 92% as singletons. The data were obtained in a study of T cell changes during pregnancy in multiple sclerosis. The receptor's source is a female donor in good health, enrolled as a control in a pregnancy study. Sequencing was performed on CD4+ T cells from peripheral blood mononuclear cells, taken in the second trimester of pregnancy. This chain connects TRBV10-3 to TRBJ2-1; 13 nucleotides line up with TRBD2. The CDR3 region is CAIRRTSGRGNEQFF. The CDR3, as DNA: TGTGCCATCAGACGCACTAGCGGGAGGGGAAATGAGCAGTTCTTC.